This TCR beta chain came from a study of cytomegalovirus exposure and HLA in healthy donors. A multiplex PCR was run with 60 Vbeta primers and 13 Jbeta primers. Authors' processing steps: The authors later counted about 80 million unique TCR beta chains, 9.5 million to 11 million of them shared. Assay used: immunoSEQ multiplex PCR; TCRdb lists only in-frame clones, some missing. D and trimming come from the DNA, and the V and J calls and clone size come from that table. Counted here are 160,000 or so clones, 77% occurring once; the ten biggest clones make up 3.7%. Study results and caveats: In a later analysis, TCR beta V- and J-gene trimming showed a link to a missense DCLRE1C variant. Across donors, presence/absence analyses took sequencing depth to be roughly uniform.

Donors were nominally healthy when sampled, though unrecorded immune exposures were likely. The V end lost 7 bases, the J end lost 9 bases, and 29 bases lay between the germline ends. This CDR3 comprises 17 residues. CDR1 is SNHLY and CDR2 is FYNNEI in the germline V gene. With regard to this clone: Its antigen is not identified.

This clonotype was sampled from a young man in good health and CMV-seropositive. The chain employs TRBV2 and TRBJ2-3; D is possibly TRBD2 (6 bases). Sequenced sample: PBMCs. CDR3 sequence reads: CASNGGSGRSVVETQYF. CDR3 sequence (DNA): TGTGCCAGCAACGGAGGGTCGGGACGGAGTGTAGTCGAAACGCAGTATTTT. Drawing the rest from reference TRBV2 and TRBJ2-3, the complete variable domain is EPEVTQTPSHQVTQMGQEVILRCVPISNHLYFYWYRQILGQKVEFLVSFYNNEISEKSEIFDDQFSVERPDGSNFTLKIRSTKLEDSAMYFCASNGGSGRSVVETQYFGPGTRLTVL.